This T cell receptor (beta chain) originates from a study of T-cell reconstitution after alpha-beta-depleted transplantation in children. General study results and limits: T cells produced anew were the main source of T-cell counts and diversity one year after transplant. The origin of high day-60 TCRbeta diversity in some patients lay in surviving recipient T cells and thymic progenitors.

Trimming left V 2 bases short and J 6 bases short, with 19 bases between. CDR3 size: 16 residues. Germline CDR1 is MNHEY and CDR2 is SMNVEV (reference sequence). Unique molecular identifiers were used in preparing the TCRbeta library. TCRdb independently ran MiXCR on the PCR reads; one entry per CDR3 protein. The sample contains approximately 400,000 distinct CDR3 sequences, about 17% of which appear only once. Notes on this clonotype: What it binds is not known.

The chain is built from TRBV27 and TRBJ1-1; D is unresolved. This clonotype was sampled from a boy in the first two years of life who had a stem cell transplant for Wiskott-Aldrich syndrome, so the T cells may come from the graft donor. The material was PBMCs, mostly from graft donor cells, obtained 360 days after TCRalphabeta/CD19-depleted stem cell transplant. The DNA for the CDR3 is TGTGCCAGCAGTTTAACCCTTAAGTGGGGAGCGGCTGAAGCTTTCTTT. Translation: CASSLTLKWGAAEAFF.